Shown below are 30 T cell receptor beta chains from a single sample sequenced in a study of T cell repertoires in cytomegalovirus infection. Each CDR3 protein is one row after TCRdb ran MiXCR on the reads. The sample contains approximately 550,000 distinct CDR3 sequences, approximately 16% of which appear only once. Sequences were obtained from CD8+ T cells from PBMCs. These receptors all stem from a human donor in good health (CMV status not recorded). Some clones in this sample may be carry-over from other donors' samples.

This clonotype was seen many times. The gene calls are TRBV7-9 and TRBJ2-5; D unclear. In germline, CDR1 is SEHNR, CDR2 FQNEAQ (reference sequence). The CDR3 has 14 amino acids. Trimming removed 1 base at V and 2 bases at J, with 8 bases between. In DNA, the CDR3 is TGTGCCAGCAGCTTAGGGACGGTTCAAGAGACCCAGTACTTC. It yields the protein CASSLGTVQETQYF.

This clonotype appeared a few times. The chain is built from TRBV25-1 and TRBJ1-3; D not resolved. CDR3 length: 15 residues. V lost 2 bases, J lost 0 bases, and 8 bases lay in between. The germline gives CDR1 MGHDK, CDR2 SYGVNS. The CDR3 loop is CASSEPESSGNTIYF. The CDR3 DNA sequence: TGTGCCAGCAGTGAACCGGAGAGCTCTGGAAACACCATATATTTT. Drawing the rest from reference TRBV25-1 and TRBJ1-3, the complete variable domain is EADIYQTPRYLVIGTGKKITLECSQTMGHDKMYWYQQDPGMELHLIHYSYGVNSTEKGDLSSESTVSRIRTEHFPLTLESARPSHTSQYLCASSEPESSGNTIYFGEGSWLTVV.

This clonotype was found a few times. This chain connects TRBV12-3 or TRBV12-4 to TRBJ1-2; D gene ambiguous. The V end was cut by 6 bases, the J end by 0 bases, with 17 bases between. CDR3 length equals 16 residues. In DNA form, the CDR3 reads TGTGCCAGCAGGCTCCGGAGCAGCCCAGCTAACTATGGCTACACCTTC. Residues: CASRLRSSPANYGYTF.

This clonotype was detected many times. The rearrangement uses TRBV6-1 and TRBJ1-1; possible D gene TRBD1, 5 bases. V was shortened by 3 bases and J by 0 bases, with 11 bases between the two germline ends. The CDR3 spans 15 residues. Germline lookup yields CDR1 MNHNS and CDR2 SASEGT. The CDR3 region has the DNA TGTGCCAGCAGTGAGGGACGGTGGATGAACACTGAAGCTTTCTTT. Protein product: CASSEGRWMNTEAFF.

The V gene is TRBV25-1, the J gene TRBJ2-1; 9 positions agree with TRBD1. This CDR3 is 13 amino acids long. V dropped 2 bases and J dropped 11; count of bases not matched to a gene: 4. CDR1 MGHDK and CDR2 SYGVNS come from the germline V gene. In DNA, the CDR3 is TGTGCCAGCAGTGAACCGGGACAGGGAAAGCAGTTCTTC. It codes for CASSEPGQGKQFF.

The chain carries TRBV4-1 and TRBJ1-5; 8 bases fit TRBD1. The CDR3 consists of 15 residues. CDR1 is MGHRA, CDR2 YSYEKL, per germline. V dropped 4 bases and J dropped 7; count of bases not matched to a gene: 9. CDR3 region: CASSPARTGRQPQHF. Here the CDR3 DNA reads TGCGCCAGCAGCCCGGCACGGACAGGGAGGCAGCCCCAGCATTTT.

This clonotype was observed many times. CDR3 in amino acids: CASSPPTGLLSTEAFF. The CDR3 DNA sequence: TGTGCCAGCAGCCCCCCCACCGGGCTCCTCTCCACTGAAGCTTTCTTT. The rearrangement uses TRBV7-9 and TRBJ1-1, with D uncertain. This CDR3 is 16 amino acids long. In germline, CDR1 is SEHNR, CDR2 FQNEAQ (reference sequence). V lost 5 bases and J 4 bases, leaving 20 bases between the germline ends. The full variable domain, rest sourced from reference TRBV7-9 and TRBJ1-1, is DTGVSQNPRHKITKRGQNVTFRCDPISEHNRLYWYRQTLGQGPEFLTYFQNEAQLEKSRLLSDRFSAERPKGSFSTLEIQRTEQGDSAMYLCASSPPTGLLSTEAFFGQGTRLTVV.

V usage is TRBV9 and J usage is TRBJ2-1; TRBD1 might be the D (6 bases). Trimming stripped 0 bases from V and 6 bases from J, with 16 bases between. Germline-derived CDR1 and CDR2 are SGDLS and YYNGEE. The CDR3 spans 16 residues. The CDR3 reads CASSVEGTPRGNEQFF. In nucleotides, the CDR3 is TGTGCCAGCAGCGTAGAGGGGACCCCCAGGGGCAATGAGCAGTTCTTC.

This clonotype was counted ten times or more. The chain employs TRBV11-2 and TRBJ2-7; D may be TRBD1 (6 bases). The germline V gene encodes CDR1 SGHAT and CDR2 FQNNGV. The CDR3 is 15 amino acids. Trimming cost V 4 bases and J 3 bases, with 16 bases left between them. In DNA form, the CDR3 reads TGTGCCAGCAGCTCACAACAGGGATATGGCTACGAGCAGTACTTC. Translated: CASSSQQGYGYEQYF.

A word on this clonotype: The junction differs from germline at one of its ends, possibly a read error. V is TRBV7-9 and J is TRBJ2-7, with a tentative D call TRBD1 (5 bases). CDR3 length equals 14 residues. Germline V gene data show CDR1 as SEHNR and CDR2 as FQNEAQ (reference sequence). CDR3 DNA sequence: TGTGCAAGCAGCACTACAGGTGTCGACTACGAGCAGTACTTC. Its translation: CASSTTGVDYEQYF.

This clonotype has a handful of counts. In DNA form, the CDR3 reads TGCAGTGCTAATACAGCGGAAGCTTTCTTT. Its translation is CSANTAEAFF. The genes are TRBV20-1 and TRBJ1-1; D ambiguous. Germline CDR1 DFQATT, CDR2 SNEGSKA (reference sequence). This CDR3 contains 10 residues. Trimming removed 4 bases from V and 8 bases from J, with 8 bases in between.

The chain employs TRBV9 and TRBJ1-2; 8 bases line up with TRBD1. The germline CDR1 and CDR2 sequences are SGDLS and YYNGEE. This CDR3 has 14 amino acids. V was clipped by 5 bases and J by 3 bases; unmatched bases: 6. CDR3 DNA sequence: TGTGCCAGCAGGGGACAGGACCATTACTATGGCTACACCTTC. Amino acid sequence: CASRGQDHYYGYTF.

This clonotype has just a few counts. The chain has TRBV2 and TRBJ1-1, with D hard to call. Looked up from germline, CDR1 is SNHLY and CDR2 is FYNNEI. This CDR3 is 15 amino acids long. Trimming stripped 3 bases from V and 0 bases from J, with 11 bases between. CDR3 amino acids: CASSEGPGMNTEAFF. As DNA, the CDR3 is TGTGCCAGCAGTGAGGGTCCGGGCATGAACACTGAAGCTTTCTTT.

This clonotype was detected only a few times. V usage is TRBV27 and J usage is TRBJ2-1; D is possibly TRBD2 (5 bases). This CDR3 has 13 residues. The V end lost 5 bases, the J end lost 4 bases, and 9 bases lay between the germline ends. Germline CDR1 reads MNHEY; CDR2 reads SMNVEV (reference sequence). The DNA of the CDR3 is TGTGCCAGCAGTGCCGGGAAATACAATGAGCAGTTCTTC. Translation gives CASSAGKYNEQFF.

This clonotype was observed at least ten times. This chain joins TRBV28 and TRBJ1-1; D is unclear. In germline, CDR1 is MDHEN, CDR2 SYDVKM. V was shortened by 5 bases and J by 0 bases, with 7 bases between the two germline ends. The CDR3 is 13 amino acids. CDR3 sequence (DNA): TGTGCCAGCAGTAAACAGATGAACACTGAAGCTTTCTTT. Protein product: CASSKQMNTEAFF.

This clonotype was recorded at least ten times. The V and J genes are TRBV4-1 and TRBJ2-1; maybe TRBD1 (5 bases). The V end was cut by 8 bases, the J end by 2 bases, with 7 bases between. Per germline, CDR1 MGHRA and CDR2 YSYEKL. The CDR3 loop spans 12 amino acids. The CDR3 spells CASQGAYNEQFF. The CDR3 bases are TGCGCCAGCCAAGGGGCCTACAATGAGCAGTTCTTC.

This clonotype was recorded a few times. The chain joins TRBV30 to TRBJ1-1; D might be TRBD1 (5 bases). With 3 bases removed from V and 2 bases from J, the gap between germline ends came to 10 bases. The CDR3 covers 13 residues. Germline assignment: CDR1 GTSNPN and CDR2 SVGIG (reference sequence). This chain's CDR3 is CAWSGDGNTEAFF. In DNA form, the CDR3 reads TGTGCCTGGAGCGGGGACGGTAACACTGAAGCTTTCTTT.

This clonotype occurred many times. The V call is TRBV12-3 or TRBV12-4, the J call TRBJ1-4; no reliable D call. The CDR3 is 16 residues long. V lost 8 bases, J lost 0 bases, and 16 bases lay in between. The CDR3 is CASRDVGVATNEKLFF. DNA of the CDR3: TGTGCCAGCCGAGACGTAGGAGTTGCAACTAATGAAAAACTGTTTTTT.

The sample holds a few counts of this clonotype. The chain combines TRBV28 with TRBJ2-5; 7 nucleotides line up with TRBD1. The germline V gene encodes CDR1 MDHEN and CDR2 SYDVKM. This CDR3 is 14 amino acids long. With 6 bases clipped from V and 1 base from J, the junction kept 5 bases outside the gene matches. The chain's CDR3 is CASREGTVQETQYF. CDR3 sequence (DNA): TGTGCCAGCAGGGAAGGGACAGTCCAAGAGACCCAGTACTTC. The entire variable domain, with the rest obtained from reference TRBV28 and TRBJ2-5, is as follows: DVKVTQSSRYLVKRTGEKVFLECVQDMDHENMFWYRQDPGLGLRLIYFSYDVKMKEKGDIPEGYSVSREKKERFSLILESASTNQTSMYLCASREGTVQETQYFGPGTRLLVL.

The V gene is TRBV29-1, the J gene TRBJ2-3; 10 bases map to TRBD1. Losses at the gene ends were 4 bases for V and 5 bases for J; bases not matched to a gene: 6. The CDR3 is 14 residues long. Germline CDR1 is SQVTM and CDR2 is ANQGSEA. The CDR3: CSVVGTGEGDTQYF. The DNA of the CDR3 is TGCAGCGTTGTCGGGACAGGGGAGGGAGATACGCAGTATTTT.

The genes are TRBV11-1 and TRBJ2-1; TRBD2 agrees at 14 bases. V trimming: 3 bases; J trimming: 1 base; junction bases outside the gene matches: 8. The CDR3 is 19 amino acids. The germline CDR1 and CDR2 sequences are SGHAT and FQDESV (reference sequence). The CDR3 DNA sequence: TGTGCCAGCAGCTTGTGGGGGACTAGCGGGGGTGGTTCCTACAATGAGCAGTTCTTC. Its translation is CASSLWGTSGGGSYNEQFF.

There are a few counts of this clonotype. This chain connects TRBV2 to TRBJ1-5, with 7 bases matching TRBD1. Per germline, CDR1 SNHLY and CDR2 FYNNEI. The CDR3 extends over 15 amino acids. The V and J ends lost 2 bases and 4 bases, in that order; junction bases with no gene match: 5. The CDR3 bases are TGTGCCAGCAGTGAAAAGAGGGGGCGAAATCAGCCCCAGCATTTT. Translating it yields CASSEKRGRNQPQHF.

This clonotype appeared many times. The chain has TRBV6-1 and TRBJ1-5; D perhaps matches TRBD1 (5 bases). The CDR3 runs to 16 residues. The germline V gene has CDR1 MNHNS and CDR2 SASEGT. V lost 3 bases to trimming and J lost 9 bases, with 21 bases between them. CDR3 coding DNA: TGTGCCAGCAGTGATTCTCCGAAGGGGTTCGGGAGGCCCCAGCATTTT. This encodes CASSDSPKGFGRPQHF.

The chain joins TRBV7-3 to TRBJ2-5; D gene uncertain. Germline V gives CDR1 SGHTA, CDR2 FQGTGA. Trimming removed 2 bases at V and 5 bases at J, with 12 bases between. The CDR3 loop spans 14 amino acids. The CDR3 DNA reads TGTGCCAGCAGCTTATATGGGTCGAGGGAGACCCAGTACTTC. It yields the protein CASSLYGSRETQYF. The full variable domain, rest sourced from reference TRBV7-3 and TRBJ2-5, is GAGVSQTPSNKVTEKGKYVELRCDPISGHTALYWYRQSLGQGPEFLIYFQGTGAADDSGLPNDRFFAVRPEGSVSTLKIQRTERGDSAVYLCASSLYGSRETQYFGPGTRLLVL.

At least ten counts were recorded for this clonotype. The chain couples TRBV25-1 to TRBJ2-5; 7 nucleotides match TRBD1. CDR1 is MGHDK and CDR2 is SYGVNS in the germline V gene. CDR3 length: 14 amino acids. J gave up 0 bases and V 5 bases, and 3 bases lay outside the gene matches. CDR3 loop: CASSSQGYQETQYF. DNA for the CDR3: TGTGCCAGCAGTTCACAGGGGTACCAAGAGACCCAGTACTTC.

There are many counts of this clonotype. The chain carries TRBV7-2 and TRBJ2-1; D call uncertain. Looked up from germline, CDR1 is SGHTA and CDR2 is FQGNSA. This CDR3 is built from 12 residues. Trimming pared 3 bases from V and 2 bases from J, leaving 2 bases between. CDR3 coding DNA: TGTGCCAGCAGCTTCACCTACAATGAGCAGTTCTTC. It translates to CASSFTYNEQFF. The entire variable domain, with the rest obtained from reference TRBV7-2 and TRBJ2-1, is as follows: GAGVSQSPSNKVTEKGKDVELRCDPISGHTALYWYRQSLGQGLEFLIYFQGNSAPDKSGLPSDRFSAERTGGSVSTLTIQRTQQEDSAVYLCASSFTYNEQFFGPGTRLTVL.

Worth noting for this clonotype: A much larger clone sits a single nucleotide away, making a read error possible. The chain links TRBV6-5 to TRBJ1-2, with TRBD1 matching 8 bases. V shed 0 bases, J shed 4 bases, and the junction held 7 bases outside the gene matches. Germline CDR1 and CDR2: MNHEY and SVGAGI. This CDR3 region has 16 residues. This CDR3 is CASSYSTGETIYGYTF. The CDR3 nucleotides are TGTGCCAGCAGTTACTCGACAGGGGAGACTATCTATGGCTACACCTTC.

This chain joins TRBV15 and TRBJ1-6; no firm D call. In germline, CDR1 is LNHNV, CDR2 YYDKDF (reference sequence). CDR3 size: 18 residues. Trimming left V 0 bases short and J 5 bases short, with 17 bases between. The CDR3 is CATSREGSRALNNSPLHF. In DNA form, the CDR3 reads TGTGCCACCAGCAGAGAAGGCTCAAGGGCACTAAATAATTCACCCCTCCACTTT.

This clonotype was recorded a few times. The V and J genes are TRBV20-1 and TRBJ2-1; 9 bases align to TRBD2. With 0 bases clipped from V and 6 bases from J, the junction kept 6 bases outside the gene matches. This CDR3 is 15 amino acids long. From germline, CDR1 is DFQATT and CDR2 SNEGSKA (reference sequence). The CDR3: CSARDKREAFNEQFF. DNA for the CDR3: TGCAGTGCTAGAGACAAGCGGGAGGCGTTCAATGAGCAGTTCTTC.

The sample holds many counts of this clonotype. CDR3 sequence (DNA): TGCAGCGTTGAAGTTACACGGACCGAGCAGTTCTTC. Translated, it gives CSVEVTRTEQFF. The chain links TRBV29-1 to TRBJ2-1; unclear D gene. CDR3 length equals 12 residues. Germline V gene sequence: CDR1 SQVTM, CDR2 ANQGSEA. Trimming cost V 1 base and J 10 bases, with 11 bases left between them.